The rows below give T cell receptor beta chains drawn from one sample of a study of cytomegalovirus exposure and HLA in healthy donors. Measured with immunoSEQ multiplex PCR; TCRdb has only the in-frame clones, and not every one. The table includes about 130,000 clones, over 60% detected once. Sequencing was performed on PBMCs. The receptors derive from a young man in good health and CMV-seronegative. Each CDR3 is given with its conserved first and last residue.

V	J	CDR3
TRBV30	TRBJ1-5	CAWSLGGGNQPQHF
TRBV7-9	TRBJ2-2	CASSFPQDRRGSTGELFF
TRBV10-3	TRBJ1-2	CAILTDGDRVNYGYTF
TRBV19	TRBJ1-5	CASSRATFYSNQPQHF
TRBV5-4	TRBJ1-2	CASSLGGTGAYYGYTF
TRBV9	TRBJ1-4	CASSPSGGGSEKLFF
TRBV9	TRBJ1-3	CASSVDRGGSGNTIYF
TRBV5-1	TRBJ2-5	CASRGTSGSLETQYF
TRBV30	TRBJ1-5	CAWSVSGRQPQHF
TRBV10-3	TRBJ1-2	CAITRGSPANYGYTF
TRBV19	TRBJ2-7	CASSRASAYEQYF
TRBV10-1	TRBJ2-1	CASSESRGLDITNEQFF
TRBV29-1	TRBJ1-1	CSVLDRKGTEAFF
TRBV25-1	TRBJ1-1	CASSEWGQFGTEAFF
TRBV9	TRBJ2-5	CASSVGLAGGKQETQYF
TRBV6-5	TRBJ2-7	CASSSIQGSEQYF
TRBV5-1	TRBJ2-7	CASSLAGGSIEQYF
TRBV19	TRBJ1-3	CASSITASSGNTIYF
TRBV4-1	TRBJ2-2	CASSQDLTGELFF
TRBV2	.	CASSEQGSAYEQYF
TRBV5-1	TRBJ1-5	CASSRELNQPQHF
TRBV27	TRBJ2-7	CASSFRGTVNYEQYF
TRBV2	TRBJ2-2	CASRPPGQGPRGELFF
TRBV28	TRBJ2-5	CASTQPAPSGIYF
TRBV5-1	TRBJ2-2	CASSLNGLAGNTGELFF
TRBV10-2	TRBJ2-1	CASRVSSSSEQFF
TRBV7-8	TRBJ2-7	CASSLGLAGVYYEQYF
TRBV5-8	TRBJ2-7	CASSLEAGRNYEQYF
TRBV19	TRBJ2-1	CASSIDLGTSGSPTYNEQFF
TRBV6-5	TRBJ2-7	CASSRQGGHEQYF
TRBV7-9	TRBJ2-1	CASSSPGLAGGGNYNEQFF
TRBV27	TRBJ2-2	CASSLWTGLGPGELFF
TRBV28	TRBJ2-5	CASSAGRNYQETQYF
TRBV12-5	TRBJ2-7	CASGLVIGTTGFEQYF
TRBV5-1	TRBJ2-1	CASSLGASNDEQFF
TRBV29-1	TRBJ2-5	CSVEVLLRRSDIPLSQYF
TRBV29-1	TRBJ1-2	CSVLPDNNYGYTF
TRBV10-2	TRBJ2-7	CASSLTQGSSYEQYF
TRBV6-1	TRBJ2-3	CASSPTSGRMDTQYF
TRBV6-1	TRBJ2-7	CASIQYEQYF